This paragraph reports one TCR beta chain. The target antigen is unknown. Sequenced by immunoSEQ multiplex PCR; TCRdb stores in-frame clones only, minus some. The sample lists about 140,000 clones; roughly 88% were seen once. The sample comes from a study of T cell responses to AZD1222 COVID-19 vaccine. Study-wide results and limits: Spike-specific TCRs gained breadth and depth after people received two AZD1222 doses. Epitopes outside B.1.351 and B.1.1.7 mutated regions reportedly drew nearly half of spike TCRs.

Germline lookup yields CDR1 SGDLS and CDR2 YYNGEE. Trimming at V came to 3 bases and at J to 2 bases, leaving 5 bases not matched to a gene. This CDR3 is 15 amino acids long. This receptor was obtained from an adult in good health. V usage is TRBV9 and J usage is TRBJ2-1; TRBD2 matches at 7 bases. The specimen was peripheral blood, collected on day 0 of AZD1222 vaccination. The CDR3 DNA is TGTGCCAGCAGCGCTAGCGGACAAGCCTACAATGAGCAGTTCTTC. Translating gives CASSASGQAYNEQFF.